This is a list of T cell receptor beta chains from one sample in a study of read filtering for tumor transcriptome and immune sequencing. Via MiXCR, TCRdb re-called the reads, giving one row per CDR3 protein. The table includes 100,000 to 150,000 distinct CDR3 sequences, about 12% detected once. The sequenced material came from a population of CD138-negative cells sorted from bone marrow. The receptors were sampled from a donor over 35 with multiple myeloma. Each CDR3 is given with its conserved first and last residue. D genes are given only for firm matches. Clone size is given for some rows only: seen once, a few or many times, or a class if the clone is expanded.

clone_size | j_call | v_call | d_call | cdr3_nt | cdr3_aa
many | TRBJ1-2 | TRBV30 | TRBD1 | TGTGCCTGGAGGACAGGGCGTAACTATGGCTACACCTTC | CAWRTGRNYGYTF
many | TRBJ2-7 | TRBV7-9 | TRBD1 | TGTGCCAGCAGCTTAGTAGGGACAGCCACCTACGAGCAGTACTTC | CASSLVGTATYEQYF
many | TRBJ1-1 | TRBV5-1 | TRBD1 | TGCGCCAGCAGCAGGGGGAGGGGACAGCAGAACACTGAAGCTTTCTTT | CASSRGRGQQNTEAFF
many | TRBJ1-1 | TRBV7-9 | - | TGTGCCAGCAGCCAGGACGTAAACACTGAAGCTTTCTTT | CASSQDVNTEAFF
- | TRBJ2-5 | TRBV13 | TRBD2 | TGTGCCAGCAGCACACAGCGGGAGGGGATCGGCGAGACCCAGTACTTC | CASSTQREGIGETQYF
many | TRBJ2-1 | TRBV7-2 | - | TGTGCCAGCAGCTTACGGGCCCCATCCTCCTACAATGAGCAGTTCTTC | CASSLRAPSSYNEQFF
- | TRBJ1-2 | TRBV12-3/TRBV12-4 | TRBD1 | TGTGCCAGCCGCACCAGGGAGGGGACAGGGGGGCACGGCTACACCTTC | CASRTREGTGGHGYTF
many | TRBJ2-7 | TRBV6-5 | TRBD1 | TGTGCCAGCAGTTACGACAGGGGTTCCTACGAGCAGTACTTC | CASSYDRGSYEQYF
many | TRBJ1-4 | TRBV4-3 | - | TGCGCCAGCAGCCAAGACCAGGCTCAAGAAAAACTGTTTTTT | CASSQDQAQEKLFF
many | TRBJ2-7 | TRBV4-1 | - | TGTGCCAGCAGCCAAGAAGGCGGCCAGGGCTACGAGCAGTACTTC | CASSQEGGQGYEQYF